Listed below are T cell receptor beta chains from one sample, sequenced in a study of tumor and adjacent non-tumor tissue in lung cancer. TCRdb fed the multiplex PCR reads into MiXCR, producing one record per CDR3 protein. The data contain approximately 120,000 distinct CDR3 sequences, under 65% of them seen just once; the ten biggest clones take up over 15%. The material sequenced was distant non-tumor lung tissue. These receptors were taken from a man aged 55 to 69 with non-small cell lung cancer. Each CDR3 is given with its conserved first and last residue. The order of the fields is clone size, V gene, CDR3 length, J gene, D gene, CDR3 protein, CDR3 DNA. D genes are given only for firm matches. Expanded clones get a size class; other rows say once, few or many, or leave the size out.

>.|TRBV10-3|13|TRBJ2-1|.
CAISDFSYNKQFF
TGTGCCATCAGTGACTTCTCGTACAATAAGCAATTCTTC
>many|TRBV5-5|15|TRBJ2-5|TRBD2
CASSLYSGREETQYF
TGTGCCAGCAGCTTGTATAGCGGGAGGGAAGAGACCCAGTACTTC
>many|TRBV20-1|13|TRBJ2-2|TRBD1
CSAPWDSTGELFF
TGCAGTGCTCCCTGGGACAGCACCGGGGAGCTGTTTTTT
>.|TRBV12-3/TRBV12-4|15|TRBJ1-6|.
CASSLWSQDDSPLHF
TGTGCTAGCAGTTTATGGTCACAGGACGATTCACCCCTCCACTTT
>many|TRBV6-1|13|TRBJ2-7|.
CASMIAGTYEQYF
TGTGCCAGCATGATCGCGGGTACCTACGAGCAGTACTTC
>many|TRBV18|13|TRBJ1-1|.
CASSPQGNTEAFF
TGTGCCAGCTCCCCACAGGGGAACACTGAAGCTTTCTTT
>.|TRBV12-3/TRBV12-4|14|TRBJ1-1|.
CARSPRRGDTEAFF
TGTGCCAGGAGTCCCCGGAGGGGAGACACTGAAGCTTTTTTT
>few|TRBV11-2|13|TRBJ2-1|.
CASSLDVVNEQFF
TGTGCCAGCAGCTTAGACGTGGTCAATGAGCAGTTCTTC
>.|TRBV6-6|15|TRBJ2-3|.
CASSAVGETTDTRYF
TGTGCCAGCTCTGCGGTGGGGGAGACCACAGATACGCGGTATTTT
>many|TRBV12-3/TRBV12-4|16|TRBJ2-1|.
CASSLDPGRSYNEQFF
TGTGCCAGCAGTTTAGACCCAGGTCGATCCTACAATGAGCAGTTCTTC
>.|TRBV29-1|13|TRBJ2-2|.
CRVEGGGHGELFF
TGCAGAGTTGAAGGAGGGGGCCACGGGGAGCTGTTTTTT
>.|TRBV6-1|15|TRBJ1-5|.
CATSQGGRYRQPQHF
TGTGCAACCTCCCAAGGGGGGCGCTATCGCCAGCCCCAGCATTTT
>.|TRBV7-9|16|TRBJ1-5|TRBD1
CASSKVTGGFFEPQHF
TGTGCCAGCAGCAAGGTGACAGGGGGCTTTTTCGAACCCCAGCATTTT
>.|TRBV12-3/TRBV12-4|16|TRBJ2-6|.
CASSIFRGSGANILTF
TGTGCCAGCAGCATATTCAGGGGCTCTGGGGCCAACATCCTGACTTTC
>medium-sized|TRBV11-1|16|TRBJ2-3|.
CASRKTQDPSTDTQYF
TGTGCCAGCAGAAAAACTCAGGACCCTAGCACAGATACGCAGTATTTT
>.|TRBV12-3/TRBV12-4|15|TRBJ2-2|TRBD1
CASSSTGPNTGELSF
TGTGCCAGCAGTTCGACAGGGCCTAACACCGGGGAGCTGTCTTTT
>many|TRBV6-5|15|TRBJ1-1|TRBD1
CASRLGQLTNTEAFF
TGTGCCAGCAGGCTGGGACAGCTAACCAACACTGAAGCTTTCTTT